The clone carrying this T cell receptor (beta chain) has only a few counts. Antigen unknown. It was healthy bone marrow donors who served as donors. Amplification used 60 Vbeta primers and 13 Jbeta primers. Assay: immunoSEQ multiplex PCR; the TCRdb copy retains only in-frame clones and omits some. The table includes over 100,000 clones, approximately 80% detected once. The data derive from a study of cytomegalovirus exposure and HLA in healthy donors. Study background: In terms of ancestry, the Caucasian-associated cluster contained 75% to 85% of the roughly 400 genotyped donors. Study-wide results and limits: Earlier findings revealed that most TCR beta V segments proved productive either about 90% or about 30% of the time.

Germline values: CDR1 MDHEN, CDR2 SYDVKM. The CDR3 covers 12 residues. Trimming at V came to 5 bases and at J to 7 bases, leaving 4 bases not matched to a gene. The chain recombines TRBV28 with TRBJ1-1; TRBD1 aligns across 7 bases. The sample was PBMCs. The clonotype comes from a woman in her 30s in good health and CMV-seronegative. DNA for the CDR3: TGTGCCAGCAGTCAACAGGGGTTTGAAGCTTTCTTT. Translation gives CASSQQGFEAFF.